The rows below give T cell receptor beta chains drawn from one sample of a study of blood T cell repertoires in COVID-19. Some clones are missing from TCRdb's copy, which holds only in-frame ones; the method was immunoSEQ multiplex PCR. The repertoire consists of approximately 200,000 clones, with approximately 88% occurring once and the leading ten covering more than 2.5%. The specimen sequenced was PBMCs or T cells enriched from blood (not recorded which). The receptors here all came from a woman aged 25-40 years who had recovered from COVID-19. The CDR3 runs from the conserved cysteine through the conserved F or W. D genes are given only for firm matches. Clone size appears in some rows only: once, few, many, or a class for an expanded clone.

j_call: TRBJ2-5; v_call: TRBV11-3; clone_size: NA; d_call: TRBD2; cdr3_aa: CASSYTTSGRAQETQYF; cdr3_nt: TGTGCCAGCAGCTACACCACTAGCGGGAGGGCCCAAGAGACCCAGTACTTC
j_call: TRBJ2-1; v_call: TRBV12-3/TRBV12-4; clone_size: few; d_call: NA; cdr3_aa: CASSPTEEQFF; cdr3_nt: TGTGCCAGCAGTCCAACGGAGGAGCAGTTCTTC
j_call: TRBJ2-2; v_call: TRBV28; clone_size: few; d_call: TRBD1; cdr3_aa: CASSLQGAWTGELFF; cdr3_nt: TGTGCCAGCAGTTTACAGGGGGCATGGACCGGGGAGCTGTTTTTT
j_call: TRBJ1-1; v_call: TRBV7-2; clone_size: NA; d_call: NA; cdr3_aa: CASSPVATKNTEAFF; cdr3_nt: TGTGCCAGCAGCCCCGTAGCCACCAAGAACACTGAAGCTTTCTTT
j_call: TRBJ2-3; v_call: TRBV4-1; clone_size: NA; d_call: NA; cdr3_aa: CASSQEGPGRDTQYF; cdr3_nt: TGCGCCAGCAGCCAAGAAGGGCCAGGGAGGGATACGCAGTATTTT
j_call: TRBJ1-2; v_call: TRBV19; clone_size: NA; d_call: TRBD1; cdr3_aa: CAGQDRGDYGYTF; cdr3_nt: TGTGCCGGACAGGACAGGGGCGACTATGGCTACACCTTC
j_call: TRBJ1-4; v_call: TRBV14; clone_size: NA; d_call: TRBD1; cdr3_aa: CASSPSPLTGPSSRTNEKLFF; cdr3_nt: TGTGCCAGCAGCCCCTCACCTCTGACAGGGCCTTCCTCGCGAACTAATGAAAAACTGTTTTTT
j_call: TRBJ1-5; v_call: TRBV6-1; clone_size: NA; d_call: NA; cdr3_aa: CASSEGPGGNQPQHF; cdr3_nt: TGTGCCAGCAGTGAAGGACCCGGGGGCAATCAGCCCCAGCATTTT
j_call: TRBJ2-1; v_call: TRBV28; clone_size: NA; d_call: TRBD1; cdr3_aa: CASSLRGTGGSSEQFF; cdr3_nt: TGTGCCAGCAGTTTAAGGGGGACAGGGGGGTCTAGTGAGCAGTTCTTC
j_call: TRBJ1-4; v_call: TRBV27; clone_size: once; d_call: NA; cdr3_aa: CASSKAGANEKLFF; cdr3_nt: TGTGCCAGCAGTAAGGCAGGGGCTAATGAAAAACTGTTTTTT
j_call: TRBJ1-2; v_call: TRBV3-1/TRBV3-2; clone_size: NA; d_call: NA; cdr3_aa: CASSQDGGFYGYTF; cdr3_nt: TGTGCCAGCAGCCAAGATGGGGGGTTCTATGGCTACACCTTC
j_call: TRBJ2-7; v_call: TRBV25-1; clone_size: NA; d_call: TRBD1; cdr3_aa: CASGEDRGYYEQYF; cdr3_nt: TGTGCCAGCGGCGAAGACAGGGGGTACTACGAGCAGTACTTC
j_call: TRBJ1-1; v_call: TRBV5-1; clone_size: few; d_call: NA; cdr3_aa: CASSLGQFENTEAFF; cdr3_nt: TGCGCCAGCAGCTTGGGTCAGTTCGAGAACACTGAAGCTTTCTTT
j_call: TRBJ2-1; v_call: TRBV7-2; clone_size: NA; d_call: NA; cdr3_aa: CASMRPGQAYNEQFF; cdr3_nt: TGTGCCAGCATGAGACCGGGACAAGCCTACAATGAGCAGTTCTTC
j_call: TRBJ1-2; v_call: TRBV6-5; clone_size: many; d_call: TRBD1; cdr3_aa: CASSQGVGYTF; cdr3_nt: TGTGCCAGCAGTCAGGGGGTGGGCTACACCTTC
j_call: TRBJ1-4; v_call: TRBV28; clone_size: NA; d_call: TRBD1; cdr3_aa: CASRPSGQTNEKLFF; cdr3_nt: TGTGCCAGCAGGCCCTCGGGACAGACTAATGAAAAACTGTTTTTT
j_call: TRBJ2-5; v_call: TRBV24-1; clone_size: NA; d_call: NA; cdr3_aa: CATRTGPRETQYF; cdr3_nt: TGTGCCACCAGAACAGGACCCAGGGAGACCCAGTACTTC
j_call: TRBJ2-1; v_call: TRBV15; clone_size: NA; d_call: NA; cdr3_aa: CATSFQGGLDNEQFF; cdr3_nt: TGTGCCACCAGCTTCCAGGGGGGCCTGGACAATGAGCAGTTCTTC
j_call: TRBJ1-5; v_call: TRBV28; clone_size: NA; d_call: TRBD1; cdr3_aa: CASSLWAGGENQPQHF; cdr3_nt: TGTGCCAGCAGTTTATGGGCAGGGGGAGAGAATCAGCCCCAGCATTTT
j_call: TRBJ2-1; v_call: TRBV9; clone_size: once; d_call: NA; cdr3_aa: CASSTPGGNGNEQFF; cdr3_nt: TGTGCCAGCAGCACCCCGGGGGGCAACGGCAATGAGCAGTTCTTC
j_call: TRBJ2-5; v_call: TRBV5-1; clone_size: NA; d_call: NA; cdr3_aa: CASSLGQNRQETQYF; cdr3_nt: TGCGCCAGCAGCCTTGGACAGAATAGACAAGAGACCCAGTACTTC
j_call: TRBJ1-5; v_call: TRBV19; clone_size: NA; d_call: TRBD1; cdr3_aa: CASSPNDRGRSYSNQPQHF; cdr3_nt: TGTGCCAGTAGTCCGAATGACAGGGGCCGTTCCTATAGCAATCAGCCCCAGCATTTT